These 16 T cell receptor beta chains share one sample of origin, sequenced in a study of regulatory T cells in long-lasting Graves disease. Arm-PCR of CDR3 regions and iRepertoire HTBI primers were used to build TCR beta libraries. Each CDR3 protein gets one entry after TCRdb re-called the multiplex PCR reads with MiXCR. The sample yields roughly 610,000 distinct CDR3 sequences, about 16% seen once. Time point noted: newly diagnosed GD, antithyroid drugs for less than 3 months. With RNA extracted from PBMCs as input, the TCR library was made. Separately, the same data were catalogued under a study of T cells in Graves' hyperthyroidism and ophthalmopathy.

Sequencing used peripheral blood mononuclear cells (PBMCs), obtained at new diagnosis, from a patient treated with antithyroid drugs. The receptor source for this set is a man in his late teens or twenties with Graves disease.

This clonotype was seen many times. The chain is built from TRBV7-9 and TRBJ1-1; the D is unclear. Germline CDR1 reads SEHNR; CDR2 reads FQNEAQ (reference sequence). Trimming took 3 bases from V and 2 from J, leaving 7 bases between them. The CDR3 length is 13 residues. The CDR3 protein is CASSLFLNTEAFF. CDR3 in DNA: TGTGCCAGCAGCTTGTTTCTCAACACTGAAGCTTTCTTT.

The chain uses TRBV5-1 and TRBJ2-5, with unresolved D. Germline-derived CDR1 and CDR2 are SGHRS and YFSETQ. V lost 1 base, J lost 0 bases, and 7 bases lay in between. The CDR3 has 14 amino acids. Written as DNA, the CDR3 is TGCGCCAGCAGCTTGAAGCCTGACCAAGAGACCCAGTACTTC. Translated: CASSLKPDQETQYF. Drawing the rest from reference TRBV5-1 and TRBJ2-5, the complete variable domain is KAGVTQTPRYLIKTRGQQVTLSCSPISGHRSVSWYQQTPGQGLQFLFEYFSETQRNKGNFPGRFSGRQFSNSRSEMNVSTLELGDSALYLCASSLKPDQETQYFGPGTRLLVL.

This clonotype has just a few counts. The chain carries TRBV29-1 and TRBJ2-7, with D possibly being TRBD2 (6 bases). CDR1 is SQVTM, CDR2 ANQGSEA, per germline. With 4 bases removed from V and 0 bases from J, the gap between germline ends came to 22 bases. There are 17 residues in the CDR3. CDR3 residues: CSVAAMSGGFGSYEQYF. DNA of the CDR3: TGCAGCGTTGCGGCTATGAGTGGAGGGTTCGGCTCCTACGAGCAGTACTTC.

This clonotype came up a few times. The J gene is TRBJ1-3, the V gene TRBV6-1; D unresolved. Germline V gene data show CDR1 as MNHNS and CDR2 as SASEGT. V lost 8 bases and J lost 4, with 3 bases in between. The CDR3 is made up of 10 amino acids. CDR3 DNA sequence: TGTGCCAGCGGGGGAAACACCATATATTTT. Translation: CASGGNTIYF.

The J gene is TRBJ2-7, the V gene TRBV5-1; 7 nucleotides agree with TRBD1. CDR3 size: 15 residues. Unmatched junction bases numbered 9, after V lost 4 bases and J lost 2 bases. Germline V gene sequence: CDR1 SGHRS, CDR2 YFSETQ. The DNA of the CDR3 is TGCGCCAGCAGCACCCCGGGACAGCCCACCTACGAGCAGTACTTC. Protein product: CASSTPGQPTYEQYF.

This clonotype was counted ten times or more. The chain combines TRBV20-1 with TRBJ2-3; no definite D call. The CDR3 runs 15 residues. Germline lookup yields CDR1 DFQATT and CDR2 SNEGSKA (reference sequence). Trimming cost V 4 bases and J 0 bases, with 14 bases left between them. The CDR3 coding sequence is TGCAGTGCTATCGGTGGACGGGCTAGCACAGATACGCAGTATTTT. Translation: CSAIGGRASTDTQYF.

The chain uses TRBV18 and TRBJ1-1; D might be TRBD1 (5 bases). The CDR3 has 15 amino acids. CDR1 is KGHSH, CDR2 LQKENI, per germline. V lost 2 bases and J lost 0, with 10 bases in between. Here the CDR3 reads CASSPSAGMNTEAFF. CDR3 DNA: TGTGCCAGCTCACCATCAGCAGGGATGAACACTGAAGCTTTCTTT.

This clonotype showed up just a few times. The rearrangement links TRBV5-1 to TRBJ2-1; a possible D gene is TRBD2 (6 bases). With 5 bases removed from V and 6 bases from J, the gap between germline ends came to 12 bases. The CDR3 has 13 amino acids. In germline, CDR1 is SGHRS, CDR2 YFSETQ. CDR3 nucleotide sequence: TGCGCCAGCAGGGGACTGAGGGGCAATGAGCAGTTCTTC. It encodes CASRGLRGNEQFF.

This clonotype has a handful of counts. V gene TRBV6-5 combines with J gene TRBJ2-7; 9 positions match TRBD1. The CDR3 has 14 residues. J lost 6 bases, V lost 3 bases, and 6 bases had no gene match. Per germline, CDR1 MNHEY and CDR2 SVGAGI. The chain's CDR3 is CASSYAGTGTEQYF. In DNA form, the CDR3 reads TGTGCCAGCAGTTATGCGGGGACAGGGACCGAGCAGTACTTC.

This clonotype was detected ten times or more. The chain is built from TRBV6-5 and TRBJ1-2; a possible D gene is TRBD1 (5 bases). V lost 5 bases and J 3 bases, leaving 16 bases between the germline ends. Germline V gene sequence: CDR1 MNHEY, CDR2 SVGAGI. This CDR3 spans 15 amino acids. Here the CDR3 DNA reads TGTGCCAGCAGTAACTACCGGGACTCAGACTATGGCTACACCTTC. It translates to CASSNYRDSDYGYTF.

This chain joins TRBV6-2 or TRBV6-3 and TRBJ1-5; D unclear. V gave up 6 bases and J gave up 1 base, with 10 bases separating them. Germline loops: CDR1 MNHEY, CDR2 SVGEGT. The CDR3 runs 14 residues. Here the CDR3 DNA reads TGTGCCAGCAGAGTCGCTAGAAGCAATCAGCCCCAGCATTTT. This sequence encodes CASRVARSNQPQHF.

The CDR3 DNA follows: TGTGCCAGCAGCACGCCCCGGGGAAGTGGTGAGCAGTTCTTC. Translating it yields CASSTPRGSGEQFF. The chain joins TRBV7-9 to TRBJ2-1, with D possibly being TRBD2 (5 bases). The V and J ends lost 5 bases and 9 bases respectively, with 17 bases between them. The CDR3 loop spans 14 amino acids. CDR1 SEHNR and CDR2 FQNEAQ come from the germline V gene (reference sequence).

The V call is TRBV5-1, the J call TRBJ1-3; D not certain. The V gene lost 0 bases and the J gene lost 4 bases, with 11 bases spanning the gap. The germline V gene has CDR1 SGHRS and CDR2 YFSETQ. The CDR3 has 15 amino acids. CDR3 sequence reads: CASSLGPGLGNTIYF. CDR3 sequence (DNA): TGCGCCAGCAGCTTGGGGCCGGGATTGGGAAACACCATATATTTT.

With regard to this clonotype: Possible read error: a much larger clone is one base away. In nucleotides, the CDR3 is TGTACCAGCAGCCTGGGCAGCGGGAGAACCTACGAGCAGTACTTC. It translates to CTSSLGSGRTYEQYF. The J gene is TRBJ2-7, the V gene TRBV5-5; 8 bases line up with TRBD2. Germline CDR1 reads SGHKS; CDR2 reads YYEKEE (reference sequence). The length of the CDR3 is 15 residues.

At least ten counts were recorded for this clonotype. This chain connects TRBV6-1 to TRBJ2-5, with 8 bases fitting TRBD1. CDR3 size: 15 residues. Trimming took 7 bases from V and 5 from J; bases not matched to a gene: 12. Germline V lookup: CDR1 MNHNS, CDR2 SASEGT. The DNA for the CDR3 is TGTGCCAGCATCAGAGTGGACAGGGCTCGGGAGACCCAGTACTTC. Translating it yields CASIRVDRARETQYF.

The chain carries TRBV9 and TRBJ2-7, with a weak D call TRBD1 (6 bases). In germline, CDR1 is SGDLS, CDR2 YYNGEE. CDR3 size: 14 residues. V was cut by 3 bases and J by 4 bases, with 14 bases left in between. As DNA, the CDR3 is TGTGCCAGCAGCGAGGGGGATAGGTCTTACGAGCAGTACTTC. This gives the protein CASSEGDRSYEQYF. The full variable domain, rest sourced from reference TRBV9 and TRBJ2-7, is DSGVTQTPKHLITATGQRVTLRCSPRSGDLSVYWYQQSLDQGLQFLIQYYNGEERAKGNILERFSAQQFPDLHSELNLSSLELGDSALYFCASSEGDRSYEQYFGPGTRLTVT.